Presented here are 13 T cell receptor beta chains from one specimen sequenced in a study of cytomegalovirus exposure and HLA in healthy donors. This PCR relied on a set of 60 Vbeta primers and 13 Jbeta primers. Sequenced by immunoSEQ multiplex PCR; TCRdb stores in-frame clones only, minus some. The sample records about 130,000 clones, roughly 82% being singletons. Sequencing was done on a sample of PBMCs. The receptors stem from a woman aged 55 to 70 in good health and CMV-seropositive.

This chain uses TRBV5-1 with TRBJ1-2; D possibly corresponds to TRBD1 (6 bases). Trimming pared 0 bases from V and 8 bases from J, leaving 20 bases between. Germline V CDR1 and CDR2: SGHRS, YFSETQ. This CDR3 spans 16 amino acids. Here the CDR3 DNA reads TGCGCCAGCAGCTTGGATGTGGCCAGGGGACCTTTAGGCTACACCTTC. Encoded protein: CASSLDVARGPLGYTF. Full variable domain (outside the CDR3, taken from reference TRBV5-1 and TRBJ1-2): KAGVTQTPRYLIKTRGQQVTLSCSPISGHRSVSWYQQTPGQGLQFLFEYFSETQRNKGNFPGRFSGRQFSNSRSEMNVSTLELGDSALYLCASSLDVARGPLGYTFGSGTRLTVV.

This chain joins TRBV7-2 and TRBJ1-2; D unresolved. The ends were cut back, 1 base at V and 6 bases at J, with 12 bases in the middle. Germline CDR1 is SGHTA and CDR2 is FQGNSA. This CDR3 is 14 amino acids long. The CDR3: CASSLVDSSNGYTF. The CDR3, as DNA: TGTGCCAGCAGCTTAGTAGATAGCAGTAATGGCTACACCTTC.

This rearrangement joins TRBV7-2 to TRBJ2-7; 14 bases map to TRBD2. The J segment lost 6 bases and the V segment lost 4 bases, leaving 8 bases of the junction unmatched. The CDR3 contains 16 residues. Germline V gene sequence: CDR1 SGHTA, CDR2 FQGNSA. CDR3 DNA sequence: TGTGCCAGCAGCTCCTCCGGGACTAGCGGGAGTTTCGAGCAGTACTTC. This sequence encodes CASSSSGTSGSFEQYF. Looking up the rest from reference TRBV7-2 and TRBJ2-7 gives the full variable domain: GAGVSQSPSNKVTEKGKDVELRCDPISGHTALYWYRQSLGQGLEFLIYFQGNSAPDKSGLPSDRFSAERTGGSVSTLTIQRTQQEDSAVYLCASSSSGTSGSFEQYFGPGTRLTVT.

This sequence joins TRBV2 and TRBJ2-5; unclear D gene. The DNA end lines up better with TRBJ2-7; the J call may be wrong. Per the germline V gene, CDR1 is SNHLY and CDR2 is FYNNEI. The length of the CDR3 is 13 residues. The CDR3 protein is CASSVESSYEQYF. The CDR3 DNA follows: TGTGCCAGCAGTGTAGAAAGCTCCTACGAGCAGTACTTC.

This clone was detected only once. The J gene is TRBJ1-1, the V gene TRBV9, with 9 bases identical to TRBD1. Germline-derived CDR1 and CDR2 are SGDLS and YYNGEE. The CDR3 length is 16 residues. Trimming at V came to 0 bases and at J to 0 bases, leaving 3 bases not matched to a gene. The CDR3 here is CASSVGDRVMNTEAFF. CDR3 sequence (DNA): TGTGCCAGCAGCGTAGGGGACAGGGTTATGAACACTGAAGCTTTCTTT.

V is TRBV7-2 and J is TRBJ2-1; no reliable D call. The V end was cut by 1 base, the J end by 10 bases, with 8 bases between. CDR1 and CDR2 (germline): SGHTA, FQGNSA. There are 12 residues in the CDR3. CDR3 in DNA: TGTGCCAGCAGCTTAGTCGACGGGGAGCAGTTCTTC. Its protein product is CASSLVDGEQFF.

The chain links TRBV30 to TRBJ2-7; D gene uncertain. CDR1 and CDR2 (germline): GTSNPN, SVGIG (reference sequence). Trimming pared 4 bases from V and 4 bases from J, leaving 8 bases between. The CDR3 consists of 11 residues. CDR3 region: CAWKTLYEQYF. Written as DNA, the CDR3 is TGTGCCTGGAAGACTCTATACGAGCAGTACTTC.

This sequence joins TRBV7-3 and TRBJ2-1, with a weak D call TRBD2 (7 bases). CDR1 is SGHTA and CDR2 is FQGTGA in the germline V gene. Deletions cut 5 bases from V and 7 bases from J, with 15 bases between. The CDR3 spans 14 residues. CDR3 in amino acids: CASSKAGGANEQFF. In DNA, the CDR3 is TGTGCCAGCAGCAAAGCTGGGGGGGCGAATGAGCAGTTCTTC.

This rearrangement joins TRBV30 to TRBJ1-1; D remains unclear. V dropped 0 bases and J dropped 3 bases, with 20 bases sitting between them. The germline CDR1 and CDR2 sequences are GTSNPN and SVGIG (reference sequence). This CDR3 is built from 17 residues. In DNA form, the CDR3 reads TGTGCCTGGAGTGTATATGGGGAGACGGGGTGGCACACTGAAGCTTTCTTT. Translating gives CAWSVYGETGWHTEAFF.

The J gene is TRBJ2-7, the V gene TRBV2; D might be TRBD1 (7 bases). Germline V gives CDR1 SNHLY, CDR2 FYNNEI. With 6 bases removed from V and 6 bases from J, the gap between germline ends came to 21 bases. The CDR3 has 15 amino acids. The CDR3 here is CASSEMEGQYSEQYF. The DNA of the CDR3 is TGTGCCAGCAGCGAGATGGAGGGACAGTACTCCGAGCAGTACTTC.

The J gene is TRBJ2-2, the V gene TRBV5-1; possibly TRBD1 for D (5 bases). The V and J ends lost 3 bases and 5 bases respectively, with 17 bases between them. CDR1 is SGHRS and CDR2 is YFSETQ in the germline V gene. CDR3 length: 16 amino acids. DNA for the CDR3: TGCGCCAGCAGCTCTCTCGACAGTCCGCTGACCGGGGAGCTGTTTTTT. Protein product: CASSSLDSPLTGELFF.

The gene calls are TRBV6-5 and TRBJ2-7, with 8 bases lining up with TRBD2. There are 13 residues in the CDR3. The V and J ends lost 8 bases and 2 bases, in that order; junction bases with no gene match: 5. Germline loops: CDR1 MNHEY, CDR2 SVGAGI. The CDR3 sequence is CASGSGGTYEQYF. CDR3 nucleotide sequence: TGTGCCAGCGGCAGCGGGGGTACCTACGAGCAGTACTTC.

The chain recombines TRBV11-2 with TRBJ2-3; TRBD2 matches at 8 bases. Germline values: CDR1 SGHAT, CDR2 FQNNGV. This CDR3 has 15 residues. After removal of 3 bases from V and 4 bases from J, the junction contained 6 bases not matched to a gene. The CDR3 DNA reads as TGTGCCAGCAGCTTTTTTAGCGGGAAAGCAGATACGCAGTATTTT. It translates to CASSFFSGKADTQYF.